A selection of T cell receptor beta chains follows, all from one sample in a study of control samples from healthy donors and cancer patients. Measured with immunoSEQ multiplex PCR; TCRdb has only the in-frame clones, and not every one. The sample lists over 150,000 clones; roughly 95% were seen once. Sequenced sample: blood. The receptors shown here come from a woman in her 30s in good health. Each CDR3 is given with its conserved first and last residue. A D gene is named only where the DNA matches it firmly. Size tells how often a clone was seen (once, few, many) or the class of an expanded clone, and some rows leave it out.

v_call	clone_size	d_call	j_call	cdr3_nt	cdr3_aa
TRBV7-2	.	TRBD1	TRBJ1-2	TGTGCCAGCAGCTTAAGGGGGCACAACTATGGCTACACCTTC	CASSLRGHNYGYTF
TRBV15	once	.	TRBJ2-3	TGTGCCACCAGCCCTCGGGGGTCGGGGGACGCAGATACGCAGTATTTT	CATSPRGSGDADTQYF
TRBV7-3	.	TRBD1	TRBJ2-3	TGTGCCAGCAGCATAGGACAGGGCACAGATACGCAGTATTTT	CASSIGQGTDTQYF
TRBV5-1	.	.	TRBJ2-5	TGCGCCAGCAGCCGGGGGAGAGAAGAGACCCAGTACTTC	CASSRGREETQYF
TRBV19	.	TRBD1	TRBJ1-2	TGTGCCAGTAGTATGGGACAGGAACCCCTCTATGGCTACACCTTC	CASSMGQEPLYGYTF
TRBV5-1	.	TRBD1	TRBJ2-7	TGCGCCAGCAGCTTGGGGACAGGGGGTCTCACTAGCGCCCCGGGGTCCTACGAGCAGTACTTC	CASSLGTGGLTSAPGSYEQYF
TRBV19	.	.	TRBJ2-7	TGTGCCAGTAGTCCTTCAGGGAGGAAAGGCTACGAGCAGTACTTC	CASSPSGRKGYEQYF
TRBV7-9	.	.	TRBJ2-7	TGTGCCAGCAGCTTAGAAACAGTAGGGCAGTACTTC	CASSLETVGQYF
TRBV3-1/TRBV3-2	.	.	TRBJ1-2	TGTGCCAGCAGCCAACAGGTATTCTATGGCTACACCTTC	CASSQQVFYGYTF
TRBV6-5	once	.	TRBJ1-2	TGTGCCAGCAGCCAAACAGGGTATGATAATGGCTACACCTTC	CASSQTGYDNGYTF
TRBV6-6	.	TRBD2	TRBJ2-1	TGTGCCAGCAGTAGCGGGAGCTCCTACAATGAGCAGTTCTTC	CASSSGSSYNEQFF
TRBV18	.	.	TRBJ1-1	TGTGCCAGCTCACCTCTCAATGGGCCGTTAAAGAACACTGAAGCTTTCTTT	CASSPLNGPLKNTEAFF
TRBV5-1	.	TRBD2	TRBJ2-1	TGCGCCAGCGGCCTAGCGGGTTCCAATGAGCAGTTCTTC	CASGLAGSNEQFF
TRBV18	few	.	TRBJ1-2	TGTGCCAGCTCACCTCCCGAGGGGTTCTATGGCTACACCTTC	CASSPPEGFYGYTF
TRBV15	.	TRBD2	TRBJ2-1	TGTGCCACCAGACTGGGAGGGTACAATGAGCAGTTCTTC	CATRLGGYNEQFF
TRBV5-1	.	.	TRBJ2-7	TGCGCCAGCTACCGGGACCCAAGCTCCTACGAGCAGTACTTC	CASYRDPSSYEQYF
TRBV3-1/TRBV3-2	.	.	TRBJ2-1	TGTGCCAGCAGCCAAATCAATGAGCAGTTCTTC	CASSQINEQFF
TRBV5-5	once	.	TRBJ2-5	TGTGCCAGCAGCCTCGGCCCCAGTTGGGAGACCCAGTACTTC	CASSLGPSWETQYF
TRBV5-1	.	.	TRBJ2-4	TGCGCCAGCAGCGACGGACAGATAAACATTCAGTACTTC	CASSDGQINIQYF
TRBV12-3/TRBV12-4	.	.	TRBJ2-1	TGTGCCAGCAGAAACAGGAATGAGCAGTTCTTC	CASRNRNEQFF
TRBV18	.	TRBD1	TRBJ2-3	TGTGCCAGCTCACCAATTGGGACAGGGGTAACGGATACGCAGTATTTT	CASSPIGTGVTDTQYF
TRBV27	.	.	TRBJ1-1	TGTGCCAGCAGGGCCCACAGTGACACTGAAGCTTTCTTT	CASRAHSDTEAFF
TRBV10-3	once	TRBD2	TRBJ2-5	TGTGCCATCAGTGAGCAGGCGGGGGGGGATGAAGAGACCCAGTACTTC	CAISEQAGGDEETQYF
TRBV15	.	.	TRBJ2-2	TGTGCCACCAGCAGAGATGACTACCTCACCGGGGAGCTGTTTTTT	CATSRDDYLTGELFF
TRBV28	.	.	TRBJ1-2	TGTGCCACCCAGTCGGGAGTAGAGGGCTACACCTTC	CATQSGVEGYTF
TRBV5-1	.	.	TRBJ1-2	TGCGCCAGCAGCTTGTCGACCCGGGACGCCAAGTACACCTTC	CASSLSTRDAKYTF
TRBV18	.	.	TRBJ1-1	TGTGCCACCCTGACAGCAATGAACACTGAAGCTTTCTTT	CATLTAMNTEAFF
TRBV25-1	.	TRBD1	TRBJ1-1	TGTGCCAGCAGTGACAGGGGGCGTACTGAAGCTTTCTTT	CASSDRGRTEAFF
TRBV18	.	.	TRBJ2-7	TGTGCCAGCTCACCTTCTGGTGGAACTCCCTACGAGCAGTACTTC	CASSPSGGTPYEQYF
TRBV5-5	.	.	TRBJ1-3	TGTGCCAGCAGCGGGCGGCCTGATCACTCTGGAAACACCATATATTTT	CASSGRPDHSGNTIYF
TRBV14	.	.	TRBJ2-7	TGTGCCAGCAGCCAAGTCAGGACTAAATCCTACGAGCAGTACTTC	CASSQVRTKSYEQYF
TRBV6-5	.	.	TRBJ2-2	TGTGCCAGCAGCCATAGCCTGTACACCGGGGAGCTGTTTTTT	CASSHSLYTGELFF
TRBV7-9	.	TRBD1	TRBJ1-1	TGTGCCAGCAGCTTGGGACAGACGACCTACACTGAAGCTTTCTTT	CASSLGQTTYTEAFF
TRBV5-1	.	.	TRBJ1-2	TGCGCCAGCAGCTTGGACCGCACCAATGAGGGTTACACCTTC	CASSLDRTNEGYTF
TRBV27	.	.	TRBJ1-1	TGTGCCAGCAGTACCCTCGGCAGTATGAACACTGAAGCTTTCTTT	CASSTLGSMNTEAFF
TRBV5-5	.	.	TRBJ1-2	TGTGCCAGCAGCTTGGACACGGGGGATTTTGGCTACACCTTC	CASSLDTGDFGYTF
TRBV25-1	once	TRBD1	TRBJ1-3	TGTGCCAGCAGTAAGATCGGACAGGGGGATGGAAACACCATATATTTT	CASSKIGQGDGNTIYF